One and the same sample provided the 10 T cell receptor beta chains below, sequenced in a study of glioma-infiltrating T cells after dendritic cell vaccination. Stated time point: after dendritic cell vaccination, including at tumor progression/relapse. Sequencing was performed with immunoSEQ multiplex PCR; in TCRdb, only in-frame clones are kept and a portion is missing. This table holds 85,000 or so clones, 85% found once. The specimen was blood, collected after dendritic cell vaccination. Receptor source: a human donor with glioblastoma.

Only a few counts were recorded for this clone. The CDR3 sequence is CASSPNMGAGKTQYF. The CDR3 nucleotides are TGTGCCAGCTCACCAAATATGGGGGCAGGAAAGACCCAGTACTTC. The V and J genes are TRBV18 and TRBJ2-5, with a possible D match to TRBD1 (6 bases). CDR3 size: 15 residues. The ends were cut back, 2 bases at V and 6 bases at J, with 16 bases in the middle. Germline CDR1 KGHSH, CDR2 LQKENI.

The V and J genes are TRBV27 and TRBJ2-7, with 10 nucleotides matching TRBD1. Trimming cost V 4 bases and J 4 bases; bases outside gene matches: 16. From germline, CDR1 is MNHEY and CDR2 SMNVEV (reference sequence). The CDR3 runs to 18 residues. CDR3 nucleotides: TGTGCCAGCAGTTATCGAATACTCGAGACAGGGGGCACTTACGAGCAGTACTTC. The encoded protein is CASSYRILETGGTYEQYF.

The rearrangement joins TRBV5-4 to TRBJ2-2, with 13 bases matching TRBD2. Germline V CDR1 and CDR2: SGHNT, YYREEE (reference sequence). J lost 5 bases, V lost 4 bases, and 8 bases had no gene match. The CDR3 runs to 17 residues. The CDR3 bases are TGTGCCAGCAGCCCAGGACTAGCGGGGGTTCTAACCGGGGAGCTGTTTTTT. Protein: CASSPGLAGVLTGELFF. The full variable domain, with the rest looked up from reference TRBV5-4 and TRBJ2-2, is ETGVTQSPTHLIKTRGQQVTLRCSSQSGHNTVSWYQQALGQGPQFIFQYYREEENGRGNFPPRFSGLQFPNYSSELNVNALELDDSALYLCASSPGLAGVLTGELFFGEGSRLTVL.

The rearrangement links TRBV4-1 to TRBJ1-2; D is ambiguous. The germline V gene has CDR1 MGHRA and CDR2 YSYEKL. Trimming shortened V by 1 base and J by 0 bases, and 12 bases separated the two germline ends. The CDR3 is 16 residues long. The CDR3 is CASSQVLGRANYGYTF. In nucleotides, the CDR3 is TGCGCCAGCAGCCAAGTTTTGGGCCGAGCTAACTATGGCTACACCTTC.

The V call is TRBV19, the J call TRBJ2-3; 11 nucleotides line up with TRBD1. The CDR3 extends over 16 amino acids. V gave up 3 bases and J gave up 5 bases; unmatched junction bases: 7. Germline values: CDR1 LNHDA, CDR2 SQIVND (reference sequence). The CDR3 sequence: CASSIGQGAHGDTQYF. DNA of the CDR3: TGTGCCAGTAGTATCGGACAGGGGGCGCATGGAGATACGCAGTATTTT.

The chain joins TRBV19 to TRBJ1-2; the D gene is possibly TRBD1 (6 bases). The CDR3 runs 15 residues. Trimming pared 6 bases from V and 1 base from J, leaving 15 bases between. In germline, CDR1 is LNHDA, CDR2 SQIVND (reference sequence). This CDR3 reads CASSSATGVNYGYTF. CDR3 bases: TGTGCCAGTAGCTCCGCGACAGGAGTTAACTATGGCTACACCTTC. The variable domain in full, completed from reference TRBV19 and TRBJ1-2, reads DGGITQSPKYLFRKEGQNVTLSCEQNLNHDAMYWYRQDPGQGLRLIYYSQIVNDFQKGDIAEGYSVSREKKESFPLTVTSAQKNPTAFYLCASSSATGVNYGYTFGSGTRLTVV.

J is TRBJ1-5 and V is TRBV6-5; D remains ambiguous. The CDR3 consists of 15 residues. CDR1 and CDR2 (germline): MNHEY, SVGAGI. Trimming shortened V by 6 bases and J by 11 bases, and 23 bases separated the two germline ends. For the CDR3, the DNA is TGTGCCAGCAGCACCGGGCAGCGAGCGGGAGTGGCCCAGCATTTT. Residues: CASSTGQRAGVAQHF.

As for this clone: The same CDR3 also results from other DNA sequences found in this sample. This sequence joins TRBV7-6 and TRBJ2-7; a possible D gene is TRBD2 (5 bases). There are 14 residues in the CDR3. The V end lost 1 base, the J end lost 2 bases, and 9 bases lay between the germline ends. The germline CDR1 and CDR2 sequences are SGHVS and FNYEAQ. The CDR3 loop reads CASSLDRGPYEQYF. CDR3 in DNA: TGTGCCAGCAGCTTAGACCGGGGTCCCTACGAGCAGTACTTC. The entire variable domain, with the rest obtained from reference TRBV7-6 and TRBJ2-7, is as follows: GAGVSQSPRYKVTKRGQDVALRCDPISGHVSLYWYRQALGQGPEFLTYFNYEAQQDKSGLPNDRFSAERPEGSISTLTIQRTEQRDSAMYRCASSLDRGPYEQYFGPGTRLTVT.

Only one count was recorded for this clone. The V call is TRBV19, the J call TRBJ1-1, with TRBD1 as a possible D gene (5 bases). The CDR3 is made up of 15 amino acids. Trimming pared 3 bases from V and 6 bases from J, leaving 17 bases between. CDR1 LNHDA and CDR2 SQIVND come from the germline V gene (reference sequence). The CDR3, as DNA: TGTGCCAGTAGTATCACAAATAGGGGTTTCGCTGAAGCTTTCTTT. This gives the protein CASSITNRGFAEAFF. Together with reference TRBV19 and TRBJ1-1, the CDR3 gives the full variable domain: DGGITQSPKYLFRKEGQNVTLSCEQNLNHDAMYWYRQDPGQGLRLIYYSQIVNDFQKGDIAEGYSVSREKKESFPLTVTSAQKNPTAFYLCASSITNRGFAEAFFGQGTRLTVV.

The chain joins TRBV5-1 to TRBJ2-7, with TRBD1 matching 8 bases. In germline, CDR1 is SGHRS, CDR2 YFSETQ. The trim removed 4 bases at V and 6 bases at J, leaving 9 bases unmatched. The CDR3 is 14 residues long. Written as DNA, the CDR3 is TGCGCCAGCAGCGACGGACAGGGCCCCCCCGAGCAGTACTTC. Protein product: CASSDGQGPPEQYF.